Listed below are T cell receptor beta chains from one sample, sequenced in a study of T-cell memory formation after mild COVID-19. TCRdb used MiXCR to reprocess the 5' RACE reads, holding one entry per CDR3 protein. This sample carries 250,000 or so distinct CDR3 sequences, roughly 18% of them seen once, and the ten largest clones take around 23%. Sample: PBMCs or a T cell subset sorted from them (not recorded which). The receptors stem from a man between 18 and 29 years old who had mild COVID-19 (a few samples of this study predate the infection). Cell type and time point are not known. Both conserved end residues are part of each CDR3. Fields, in order: D gene, V gene, J gene, clone size, CDR3 protein, CDR3 DNA. The D gene is left open where the match is weak. Not all rows give a size; the values are once, few, many and, for expanded clones, a class.

NA	TRBV12-3/TRBV12-4	TRBJ2-6	few	CASIIGGAGANVLTF	TGTGCCAGCATCATAGGCGGGGCTGGGGCCAACGTCCTGACTTTC
NA	TRBV12-3/TRBV12-4	TRBJ2-2	many	CASSFRRAGTGELFF	TGTGCCAGCAGTTTTAGGCGGGCGGGTACCGGGGAGCTGTTTTTT
TRBD2	TRBV7-9	TRBJ2-1	NA	CASSWCERGGQEQFF	TGTGCCAGCAGCTGGTGCGAGCGGGGGGGCCAAGAGCAGTTCTTC
NA	TRBV9	TRBJ2-7	many	CASSVGSSYEQYF	TGTGCCAGCAGCGTCGGGTCCTCCTACGAGCAGTACTTC
TRBD1	TRBV6-5	TRBJ2-3	NA	CASSQQGFVGQGGEYF	TGTGCCAGCAGTCAGCAGGGGTTCGTGGGACAGGGTGGGGAGTATTTT
TRBD1	TRBV12-3/TRBV12-4	TRBJ2-7	NA	CASSRDRAHEQYF	TGTGCCAGCAGCAGGGACAGGGCCCACGAGCAGTACTTC
NA	TRBV20-1	TRBJ2-1	many	CSAAGEGDEQFF	TGCAGTGCTGCCGGAGAGGGTGATGAGCAGTTCTTC
TRBD1	TRBV7-6	TRBJ1-4	NA	CASSHGTGREKLFF	TGTGCCAGCAGCCACGGGACAGGGAGGGAAAAACTGTTTTTT
NA	TRBV7-9	TRBJ2-4	many	CASSLAGLDIQYF	TGTGCCAGCAGCTTAGCGGGTCTGGACATTCAGTACTTC
NA	TRBV3-1	TRBJ2-3	NA	CATARDPSFDTQYF	TGTGCCACCGCAAGGGACCCTTCGTTCGATACGCAGTATTTT
TRBD1	TRBV14	TRBJ2-7	NA	CASSPRTGGAYEQYF	TGTGCCAGCAGCCCCCGGACAGGGGGCGCCTACGAGCAGTACTTC
TRBD1	TRBV5-1	TRBJ1-1	NA	CASSLGGGSPLMDTEAFF	TGCGCCAGCAGCTTGGGAGGGGGCTCCCCACTTATGGACACTGAAGCTTTCTTT
TRBD1	TRBV5-6	TRBJ2-1	few	CASSLSAGGFSYNEQFF	TGTGCCAGCAGCTTGTCGGCAGGGGGCTTCTCCTACAATGAGCAGTTCTTC
NA	TRBV12-5	TRBJ1-1	NA	CASGPPQNTEAFF	TGTGCTAGTGGTCCCCCACAAAACACTGAAGCTTTCTTT
NA	TRBV5-1	TRBJ1-5	few	CAIRNQPQHF	TGCGCCATCAGGAATCAGCCCCAGCATTTT
NA	TRBV5-6	TRBJ2-3	many	CASRGTDTQYF	TGTGCCAGCAGGGGCACAGATACGCAGTATTTT
TRBD1	TRBV7-9	TRBJ1-2	few	CASSRGQGYYGYTF	TGTGCCAGCAGCAGGGGACAGGGCTACTATGGCTACACCTTC
TRBD1	TRBV15	TRBJ2-1	few	CATSREYTGVAGNEQFF	TGTGCCACCAGCAGAGAATATACAGGGGTGGCGGGCAATGAGCAGTTCTTC
NA	TRBV12-3/TRBV12-4	TRBJ1-2	many	CASSLGNGYTF	TGTGCCAGCAGTTTAGGGAATGGCTACACCTTC
TRBD2	TRBV7-2	TRBJ2-7	NA	CASSLAGGTYEQYF	TGTGCCAGCAGCTTGGCGGGGGGGACCTACGAGCAGTACTTC
NA	TRBV5-1	TRBJ1-6	once	CASRASLAGDNSPLHF	TGCGCCAGCAGAGCTTCCCTGGCAGGGGATAATTCACCCCTCCACTTT
NA	TRBV6-2/TRBV6-3	TRBJ1-5	NA	CASSYSTGALRQPQHF	TGTGCCAGCAGTTACTCGACGGGTGCCCTACGGCAGCCCCAGCATTTT
NA	TRBV6-5	TRBJ2-7	NA	CASSYTYPLSSYEQYF	TGTGCCAGCAGTTACACCTACCCCCTGAGCTCCTACGAGCAGTACTTC
NA	TRBV28	TRBJ2-3	NA	CASSLQDFSTDTQYF	TGTGCCAGCAGTTTGCAGGACTTCAGCACAGATACGCAGTATTTT
TRBD1	TRBV12-3/TRBV12-4	TRBJ2-1	few	CASSFQQGVGNEQFF	TGTGCCAGCAGTTTTCAACAGGGGGTTGGGAATGAGCAGTTCTTC
NA	TRBV7-9	TRBJ2-7	NA	CASSAQISYEQYF	TGTGCCAGCAGCGCCCAGATCTCCTACGAGCAGTACTTC
TRBD1	TRBV4-2	TRBJ2-7	few	CASSLDRTSYEQYF	TGTGCCAGCAGCCTGGACAGGACGTCCTACGAGCAGTACTTC
NA	TRBV7-2	TRBJ1-1	many	CASSLVVNTEAFF	TGTGCCAGCAGCCTAGTAGTGAACACTGAAGCTTTCTTT
TRBD1	TRBV10-3	TRBJ2-6	few	CAISGTGQGGANVLTF	TGTGCCATCAGCGGGACAGGGCAAGGTGGGGCCAACGTCCTGACTTTC
NA	TRBV3-1	TRBJ1-1	NA	CASSQEEVNTEAFF	TGTGCCAGCAGCCAAGAGGAAGTGAACACTGAAGCTTTCTTT